These 23 T cell receptor beta chains share one sample of origin, sequenced in a study of T cell responses to AZD1222 COVID-19 vaccine (dated by TCRdb to about 2021). The library was prepared using the immunoSEQ multiplex PCR assay. TCRdb limited this immuneACCESS table to in-frame rearrangements with V and J called. A share of clones is missing; checked studies link under half to unresolved V genes, and the rest is unexplained. This sample comprises roughly 130,000 clones, more than 85% of them detected only once. The biggest ten clones account for around 3% of the sample. The time point label corresponds to: baseline before first vaccination. Sequencing used peripheral blood, obtained on day 0 of AZD1222 vaccination. Receptors originate from an adult in good health.

The rearrangement links TRBV5-1 to TRBJ2-7; possibly TRBD1 for D (6 bases). The length of the CDR3 is 14 residues. Trimming removed 2 bases at V and 2 bases at J, with 11 bases between. Germline V gene data show CDR1 as SGHRS and CDR2 as YFSETQ. CDR3 nucleotide sequence: TGCGCCAGCAGCTTCGCAGGGGAAACCTACGAGCAGTACTTC. The encoded protein is CASSFAGETYEQYF.

V and J are TRBV9 and TRBJ1-1, with D possibly matching TRBD1 (6 bases). The germline V gene encodes CDR1 SGDLS and CDR2 YYNGEE. V lost 0 bases, J lost 1 base, and 13 bases lay in between. The CDR3 has 16 residues. CDR3 region: CASSVAEGGGNTEAFF. For the CDR3, the DNA is TGTGCCAGCAGCGTAGCGGAAGGAGGGGGGAACACTGAAGCTTTCTTT.

The gene calls are TRBV19 and TRBJ1-3; no clear D. CDR3 length: 16 residues. Looked up from germline, CDR1 is LNHDA and CDR2 is SQIVND (reference sequence). The V end was cut by 1 base, the J end by 0 bases, with 10 bases between. This chain's CDR3 is CASSIVADYSGNTIYF. CDR3 coding DNA: TGTGCCAGTAGTATAGTCGCGGATTACTCTGGAAACACCATATATTTT.

This clone has just one count. The chain couples TRBV3-1 (or the pseudogene TRBV3-2) to TRBJ1-2, with TRBD1 identical over 9 bases. Germline V gives CDR1 LGHDT, CDR2 YNNKEL (reference sequence). The J segment lost 6 bases and the V segment lost 5 bases, leaving 10 bases of the junction unmatched. There are 15 residues in the CDR3. The CDR3 here is CASSWTGDSRDGYTF. For the CDR3, the DNA is TGTGCCAGCAGCTGGACAGGGGATAGCAGGGATGGCTACACCTTC.

The chain has TRBV29-1 and TRBJ2-1, with TRBD2 matching 10 bases. Germline lookup yields CDR1 SQVTM and CDR2 ANQGSEA. There are 15 residues in the CDR3. Trimming cost V 7 bases and J 2 bases; bases outside gene matches: 8. The CDR3 region has the DNA TGCAGCGCACCAATAGCGGGAGGCACCTACAATGAGCAGTTCTTC. Translating it yields CSAPIAGGTYNEQFF.

The chain employs TRBV29-1 and TRBJ2-3; 9 bases line up with TRBD2. The CDR3 contains 15 residues. Germline V gene sequence: CDR1 SQVTM, CDR2 ANQGSEA. Unmatched junction bases numbered 5, after V lost 2 bases and J lost 2 bases. This CDR3 is CSVERSGRPTDTQYF. The DNA for the CDR3 is TGCAGCGTTGAACGTAGCGGGAGACCCACAGATACGCAGTATTTT.

The chain uses TRBV24-1 and TRBJ2-7, with 8 bases matching TRBD1. This CDR3 is 16 amino acids long. V shed 3 bases and J 3 bases; nucleotides not matched to a gene: 9. Germline CDR1 is KGHDR and CDR2 is SFDVKD. The CDR3 loop reads CATSDGPRTGRYEQYF. As DNA, the CDR3 is TGTGCCACCAGTGATGGACCCCGGACAGGGCGCTACGAGCAGTACTTC.

The chain links TRBV27 to TRBJ2-5; D uncertain. This CDR3 spans 15 amino acids. Between the trimmed V and J ends, which lost 4 bases and 3 bases, there was a span of 15 bases. Germline V CDR1 and CDR2: MNHEY, SMNVEV (reference sequence). This chain's CDR3 is CASSSTPATKETQYF. CDR3 in DNA: TGTGCCAGCAGTTCGACACCAGCGACGAAAGAGACCCAGTACTTC.

The chain is built from TRBV15 and TRBJ2-3; 14 nucleotides align to TRBD2. V lost 5 bases and J lost 6; bases outside the gene matches: 7. The CDR3 has 16 residues. CDR1 is LNHNV and CDR2 is YYDKDF in the germline V gene (reference sequence). DNA for the CDR3: TGTGCCACCAGCGTCTTGGGACTAGCGGGAGCCGATACGCAGTATTTT. Its translation is CATSVLGLAGADTQYF.

The chain joins TRBV5-6 to TRBJ1-3; 10 nucleotides match TRBD1. The germline V gene has CDR1 SGHDT and CDR2 YYEEEE. The junction had 9 bases not matched to a gene; V was cut back by 5 bases and J by 1 base. The CDR3 covers 17 residues. The CDR3 coding sequence is TGTGCCAGCAGTCCCGGGACAGGGGTCTCGTCTGGAAACACCATATATTTT. This sequence encodes CASSPGTGVSSGNTIYF. The full variable domain, its missing parts supplied by reference TRBV5-6 and TRBJ1-3, is DAGVTQSPTHLIKTRGQQVTLRCSPKSGHDTVSWYQQALGQGPQFIFQYYEEEERQRGNFPDRFSGHQFPNYSSELNVNALLLGDSALYLCASSPGTGVSSGNTIYFGEGSWLTVV.

The rearrangement uses TRBV12-3 or TRBV12-4 and TRBJ1-2; D not certain. V dropped 5 bases and J dropped 7 bases, with 14 bases sitting between them. The CDR3 length is 13 residues. The CDR3 DNA reads TGTGCCAGCAGTCTACGGGTGGGTGCTGGCTACACCTTC. Encoded protein: CASSLRVGAGYTF.

In its sample, this clone was seen a few times. This sequence joins TRBV2 and TRBJ1-4; D is possibly TRBD1 (5 bases). The CDR3 runs to 15 residues. Germline CDR1 reads SNHLY; CDR2 reads FYNNEI. V lost 6 bases and J 6 bases, leaving 17 bases between the germline ends. The CDR3 is CASSQRRGRHEKLFF. The CDR3 coding sequence is TGTGCCAGCAGCCAAAGAAGGGGAAGGCATGAAAAACTGTTTTTT. Full variable domain (missing parts from reference TRBV2 and TRBJ1-4): EPEVTQTPSHQVTQMGQEVILRCVPISNHLYFYWYRQILGQKVEFLVSFYNNEISEKSEIFDDQFSVERPDGSNFTLKIRSTKLEDSAMYFCASSQRRGRHEKLFFGSGTQLSVL.

V and J are TRBV18 and TRBJ1-6, with 7 bases fitting TRBD1. J was trimmed by 9 bases and V by 3 bases; bases with no gene match: 5. The CDR3 runs to 14 residues. The germline V gene has CDR1 KGHSH and CDR2 LQKENI. CDR3 coding DNA: TGTGCCAGCTCACCTGGGACAGCTCCTTCACCCCTCCACTTT. Protein product: CASSPGTAPSPLHF.

The J gene is TRBJ2-1, the V gene TRBV7-7; 8 bases agree with TRBD2. The CDR3 is 15 residues long. V dropped 5 bases and J dropped 6; count of bases not matched to a gene: 9. Germline lookup yields CDR1 SSHAT and CDR2 FNYEAQ (reference sequence). The CDR3 region is CASSRGLVSFNEQFF. The CDR3 DNA sequence: TGTGCCAGCAGCCGGGGACTAGTAAGTTTCAATGAGCAGTTCTTC.

V and J are TRBV3-1 (or the pseudogene TRBV3-2) and TRBJ2-2, with D possibly TRBD1 on 5 matching bases. The ends were cut back, 3 bases at V and 1 base at J, with 6 bases in the middle. The germline V gene has CDR1 LGHDT and CDR2 YNNKEL (reference sequence). The CDR3 extends over 14 amino acids. The CDR3: CASSQGRNTGELFF. The CDR3 bases are TGTGCCAGCAGCCAGGGGCGGAACACCGGGGAGCTGTTTTTT.

The genes are TRBV25-1 and TRBJ2-2; 7 bases match TRBD1. Germline CDR1 reads MGHDK; CDR2 reads SYGVNS. V gave up 8 bases and J gave up 7 bases; unmatched junction bases: 7. CDR3 length equals 13 residues. DNA of the CDR3: TGTGCCAGCGACAGGGCCGGTGGCGGGGAGCTGTTTTTT. Protein: CASDRAGGGELFF.

The CDR3: CASSLWAGVTGELFF. CDR3 in DNA: TGTGCCAGCAGTTTGTGGGCGGGAGTGACCGGGGAGCTGTTTTTT. The chain carries TRBV28 and TRBJ2-2; 7 bases line up with TRBD2. CDR1 MDHEN and CDR2 SYDVKM come from the germline V gene. V trimming: 3 bases; J trimming: 5 bases; junction bases outside the gene matches: 6. The CDR3 has 15 amino acids.

V gene TRBV7-9 combines with J gene TRBJ2-3; no firm D call. Germline V CDR1 and CDR2: SEHNR, FQNEAQ (reference sequence). V gave up 5 bases and J gave up 2 bases, with 14 bases separating them. This CDR3 spans 15 amino acids. The CDR3 DNA reads as TGTGCCAGCAGCCCACCGGGCGGATTCACAGATACGCAGTATTTT. The encoded protein is CASSPPGGFTDTQYF.

The chain carries TRBV30 and TRBJ2-4, with 8 bases identical to TRBD1. The germline gives CDR1 GTSNPN, CDR2 SVGIG (reference sequence). The ends lost 4 bases at V and 5 bases at J; junction bases unmatched: 4. The CDR3 is 13 residues long. Here the CDR3 DNA reads TGTGCCTGGACAGGGGGCTACGAAAACATTCAGTACTTC. Amino acids: CAWTGGYENIQYF.

The chain has TRBV3-1 (or the pseudogene TRBV3-2) and TRBJ1-3, with unresolved D. CDR1 and CDR2 from the germline V gene are LGHDT and YNNKEL (reference sequence). The CDR3 consists of 18 residues. With 0 bases removed from V and 0 bases from J, the gap between germline ends came to 15 bases. CDR3 nucleotides: TGTGCCAGCAGCCAAGAAGCCCGGGTTGGGTTCTCTGGAAACACCATATATTTT. It specifies CASSQEARVGFSGNTIYF.

V gene TRBV10-3 combines with J gene TRBJ2-3; weak D call: TRBD2 (6 bases). CDR1 is ENHRY, CDR2 SYGVKD, per germline. V was clipped by 4 bases and J by 4 bases, with 12 bases between them. CDR3 length: 14 amino acids. The DNA of the CDR3 is TGTGCCATCAGTGGATCGGAGGGTCCAGATACGCAGTATTTT. Amino acids: CAISGSEGPDTQYF.

This chain links TRBV5-4 with TRBJ2-5; TRBD2 is a possible D gene (6 bases). This CDR3 is built from 13 residues. The germline V and J ends were trimmed by 0 bases and 5 bases, with 8 bases remaining between them. Germline V lookup: CDR1 SGHNT, CDR2 YYREEE (reference sequence). The chain's CDR3 is CASSLGAGETQYF. CDR3 in DNA: TGTGCCAGCAGCTTGGGTGCGGGGGAGACCCAGTACTTC.

This chain connects TRBV30 to TRBJ2-2, with 9 bases lining up with TRBD1. The CDR3 is 15 amino acids. Germline V gene data show CDR1 as GTSNPN and CDR2 as SVGIG (reference sequence). The V segment lost 8 bases and the J segment 0 bases; nucleotides outside the gene matches: 7. The CDR3 DNA follows: TGTGCCGGAAGGCGGACAGGGGCGAACACCGGGGAGCTGTTTTTT. This sequence encodes CAGRRTGANTGELFF.